The clone carrying this T cell receptor (beta chain) was picked up a small number of times. The CDR3 covers 18 residues. Germline V CDR1 and CDR2: SGDLS, YYNGEE. Between the trimmed V and J ends, which lost 0 bases and 2 bases, there was a span of 20 bases. The data stem from a study of blood T cell repertoires in COVID-19. Per the study methods: Estimates of nucleated cell counts were drawn from the amplification of reference gene primers. The data were produced by immunoSEQ multiplex PCR, yet TCRdb's version contains in-frame clones alone and is incomplete. V and J calls and clone size are as listed in that table; D and trimming were resolved from the DNA. Among 210,000 or so clones listed, 70% to 90% were seen once.

V is TRBV9 and J is TRBJ2-5, with TRBD2 as a possible D gene (5 bases). The sequenced material came from peripheral blood. The receptor comes from a man aged 45-65 years with COVID-19, enrolled during active disease. The CDR3 nucleotides read TGTGCCAGCAGCGTAGGGAGTGGAAGGGCGAGGGCGCAAGAGACCCAGTACTTC. Translating it yields CASSVGSGRARAQETQYF. Complete variable domain (other parts from reference TRBV9 and TRBJ2-5): DSGVTQTPKHLITATGQRVTLRCSPRSGDLSVYWYQQSLDQGLQFLIQYYNGEERAKGNILERFSAQQFPDLHSELNLSSLELGDSALYFCASSVGSGRARAQETQYFGPGTRLLVL.